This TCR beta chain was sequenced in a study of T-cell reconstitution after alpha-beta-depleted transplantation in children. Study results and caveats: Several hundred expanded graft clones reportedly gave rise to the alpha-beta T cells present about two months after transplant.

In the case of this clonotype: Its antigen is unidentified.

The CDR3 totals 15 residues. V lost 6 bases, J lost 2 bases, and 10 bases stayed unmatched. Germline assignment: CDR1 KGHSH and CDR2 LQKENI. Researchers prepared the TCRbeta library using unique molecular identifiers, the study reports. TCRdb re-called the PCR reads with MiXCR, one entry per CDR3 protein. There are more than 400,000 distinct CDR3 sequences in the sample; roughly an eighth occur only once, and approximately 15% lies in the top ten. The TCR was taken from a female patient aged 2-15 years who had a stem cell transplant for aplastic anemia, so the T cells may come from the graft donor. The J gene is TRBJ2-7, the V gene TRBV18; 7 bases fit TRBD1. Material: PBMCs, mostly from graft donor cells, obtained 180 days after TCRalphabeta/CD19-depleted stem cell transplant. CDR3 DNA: TGTGCCAGCTCCAAGGGGGCTATCGTAACCTACGAGCAGTACTTC. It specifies CASSKGAIVTYEQYF.